These 3 T cell receptor beta chains came from one sample sequenced in a study of shared clonotypes between healthy human individuals. The repertoire was sequenced with immunoSEQ multiplex PCR; TCRdb's copy has only in-frame clones and lacks some. The sample has over 400,000 clones, approximately 95% seen once. The sample consisted of naive CD4+ T cells sorted from blood. Subset defined: CD45RA+ positively selected. The receptors were gathered from a woman younger than 45 in good health.

The gene calls are TRBV4-1 and TRBJ1-2; 10 bases line up with TRBD1. Trimming cost V 2 bases and J 1 base; bases outside gene matches: 4. Germline V gene lookup returns CDR1 MGHRA and CDR2 YSYEKL. The CDR3 covers 16 residues. CDR3 in DNA: TGCGCCAGCAGCCAACCCCGGGACAGGGGTAACTATGGCTACACCTTC. As protein: CASSQPRDRGNYGYTF.

This sequence joins TRBV14 and TRBJ1-1; 8 nucleotides line up with TRBD1. Looked up from germline, CDR1 is SGHDN and CDR2 is FVKESK. V lost 6 bases to trimming and J lost 8 bases; unmatched junction nucleotides: 11. CDR3 size: 14 residues. CDR3 residues: CASRSNRDRTEAFF. DNA of the CDR3: TGTGCCAGCAGATCTAACCGGGACAGGACCGAAGCTTTCTTT.

The CDR3: CSVEGVAGKYNEQFF. DNA of the CDR3: TGCAGCGTTGAAGGGGTAGCCGGCAAATACAATGAGCAGTTCTTC. The V gene is TRBV29-1, the J gene TRBJ2-1; no clear D gene. The CDR3 totals 15 residues. Germline V lookup: CDR1 SQVTM, CDR2 ANQGSEA. Trimming removed 1 base from V and 4 bases from J, with 14 bases in between.